These 21 T cell receptor beta chains share one sample of origin, sequenced in a study of spatial heterogeneity in lung cancer. Study outcomes and limitations: Tumor mutation counts were tracked by expanded intratumoral alpha and beta TCR counts.

Via MiXCR, TCRdb re-called the 5' RACE reads, giving one row per CDR3 protein. This repertoire shows over 15,000 distinct CDR3 sequences, 8.5% to 10% found once; its top ten account for roughly 22%. Time point described: sample taken at primary tumor resection. The antigens of these receptors remain unknown. Sample: lung tumor tissue, taken at surgery. All receptors derive from a female donor with early-stage non-small cell lung cancer.

A note on this clonotype: This beta chain slipped into a library made for alpha chains as a stray read, so its size is not meaningful. V and J are TRBV29-1 and TRBJ2-3; 15 bases map to TRBD2. CDR1 is SQVTM, CDR2 ANQGSEA, per germline. The CDR3 length is 16 residues. V was pared by 4 bases and J by 5 bases, with 7 bases of the junction left unmatched. This CDR3 reads CSVGTSGGAGVDTQYF. In DNA, the CDR3 is TGCAGCGTTGGGACTAGCGGGGGGGCTGGGGTAGATACGCAGTATTTT.

With respect to this clonotype: Within a library made for alpha chains, this beta chain is off target, and its count is uninformative. The chain has TRBV11-2 and TRBJ2-6, with D uncertain. Trimming removed 4 bases from V and 1 base from J, with 5 bases in between. The CDR3 is made up of 14 amino acids. Germline CDR1 SGHAT, CDR2 FQNNGV. CDR3 coding DNA: TGTGCCAGCAGCTCCCGATCTGGGGCCAACGTCCTGACTTTC. Protein: CASSSRSGANVLTF.

This clonotype has ten or more counts. This beta chain is a stray read from a library made for alpha chains; its abundance is not meaningful. The CDR3 region has the DNA TGTGCCAGCTCACCGTCAGGGGCCATTAATTCACCCCTCCACTTT. Protein sequence: CASSPSGAINSPLHF. This chain joins TRBV18 and TRBJ1-6; a weak D match, TRBD1 (6 bases). The V end was cut by 3 bases, the J end by 6 bases, with 12 bases between. Germline CDR1 reads KGHSH; CDR2 reads LQKENI. This CDR3 contains 15 residues. The full variable domain, its missing parts supplied by reference TRBV18 and TRBJ1-6, is NAGVMQNPRHLVRRRGQEARLRCSPMKGHSHVYWYRQLPEEGLKFMVYLQKENIIDESGMPKERFSAEFPKEGPSILRIQQVVRGDSAAYFCASSPSGAINSPLHFGNGTRLTVT.

This clonotype has a count of ten or more. Little can be read into the size of this beta chain, an off-target read in a library designed for alpha chains. This chain joins TRBV20-1 and TRBJ1-3; a possible D gene is TRBD1 (6 bases). CDR1 and CDR2 (germline): DFQATT, SNEGSKA (reference sequence). This CDR3 contains 13 residues. V was trimmed by 3 bases and J by 3 bases, leaving 9 bases between them. CDR3 protein: CSASQGLGNTIYF. In nucleotides, the CDR3 is TGCAGTGCTAGTCAGGGGCTTGGAAACACCATATATTTT.

This clonotype is medium-sized within its sample. As an off-target read in a library built for alpha chains, this beta chain has a frequency of little significance. The chain employs TRBV2 and TRBJ2-5; D not resolved. The V end lost 8 bases, the J end lost 4 bases, and 11 bases lay between the germline ends. Germline CDR1 reads SNHLY; CDR2 reads FYNNEI. The CDR3 spans 12 residues. The CDR3 loop reads CASSATPETQYF. As DNA, the CDR3 is TGTGCCAGCTCGGCTACTCCAGAGACCCAGTACTTC.

Within the sample, this clonotype is medium-sized. For a library built for alpha chains, this beta chain is a stray read; little rests on its size. CDR3 coding DNA: TGCAGTGCTAGAGATGGGGACACCTACAATGAGCAGTTCTTC. This translates into CSARDGDTYNEQFF. The chain combines TRBV20-1 with TRBJ2-1; D perhaps matches TRBD1 (6 bases). Germline CDR1 and CDR2: DFQATT and SNEGSKA (reference sequence). This CDR3 has 14 amino acids. Trimming stripped 0 bases from V and 2 bases from J, with 8 bases between.

This clonotype was seen at least ten times. The library was designed around alpha chains, so this beta chain is a stray read whose abundance carries little weight. This sequence joins TRBV27 and TRBJ1-1; possible D gene TRBD1, 5 bases. V lost 7 bases and J 0 bases, leaving 12 bases between the germline ends. CDR1 and CDR2 from the germline V gene are MNHEY and SMNVEV (reference sequence). This CDR3 is 14 amino acids long. Here the CDR3 reads CASTGRTMNTEAFF. The CDR3 region has the DNA TGTGCCAGCACTGGGAGGACAATGAACACTGAAGCTTTCTTT.

This clonotype was seen more than once but under ten times. This beta chain appears as a stray read in a library generated for alpha chains; its size is not informative. The J gene is TRBJ1-2, the V gene TRBV6-5, with TRBD1 identical over 8 bases. Per the germline V gene, CDR1 is MNHEY and CDR2 is SVGAGI. Trimming took 6 bases from V and 8 from J; bases not matched to a gene: 8. The CDR3 sequence is 13 residues long. CDR3 in amino acids: CASSQGQGLGYTF. CDR3 DNA: TGTGCCAGCAGCCAAGGACAGGGCCTGGGCTACACCTTC.

A note on this clonotype: Because the library targeted alpha chains, this beta chain is an off-target read whose size means little. The rearrangement joins TRBV5-6 to TRBJ2-7; TRBD1 aligns across 7 bases. Germline CDR1 SGHDT, CDR2 YYEEEE. The V segment lost 1 base and the J segment 0 bases; nucleotides outside the gene matches: 1. This CDR3 spans 14 amino acids. The CDR3 DNA sequence: TGTGCCAGCAGCTTGTACAGGGGCTCCTACGAGCAGTACTTC. It encodes CASSLYRGSYEQYF. Full variable domain (remainder filled in from reference TRBV5-6 and TRBJ2-7): DAGVTQSPTHLIKTRGQQVTLRCSPKSGHDTVSWYQQALGQGPQFIFQYYEEEERQRGNFPDRFSGHQFPNYSSELNVNALLLGDSALYLCASSLYRGSYEQYFGPGTRLTVT.

There are many counts of this clonotype. Found in a library prepared for alpha chains, this beta chain is an off-target read, and its abundance has little meaning. V and J are TRBV12-3 or TRBV12-4 and TRBJ2-1; the D is unclear. CDR3 length: 14 residues. Trimming pared 2 bases from V and 3 bases from J, leaving 8 bases between. The DNA for the CDR3 is TGTGCCAGCAGTTTACGCATGGGCTACAATGAGCAGTTCTTC. This codes for CASSLRMGYNEQFF.

This clonotype showed up many times. This beta chain slipped into a library made for alpha chains as a stray read, so its size is not meaningful. The chain uses TRBV11-2 and TRBJ1-1, with 10 bases fitting TRBD1. Per germline, CDR1 SGHAT and CDR2 FQNNGV. J lost 2 bases, V lost 5 bases, and 11 bases had no gene match. The length of the CDR3 is 17 residues. CDR3 protein: CASSHKDRGLPNTEAFF. Here the CDR3 DNA reads TGTGCCAGCAGCCATAAAGACAGGGGGCTCCCCAACACTGAAGCTTTCTTT.

In its sample, this clonotype was seen many times. This beta chain is off target for a library built for alpha chains, so its abundance means little. J is TRBJ2-1 and V is TRBV3-1; 8 bases are a match to TRBD1. With 2 bases clipped from V and 6 bases from J, the junction kept 9 bases outside the gene matches. Germline loops: CDR1 LGHDT, CDR2 YNNKEL (reference sequence). The CDR3 has 16 residues. The CDR3 sequence is CASSQMGDRFINEQFF. The CDR3 nucleotides read TGTGCCAGCAGCCAAATGGGGGACAGGTTTATCAATGAGCAGTTCTTC.

A few counts support this clonotype. This beta chain is an off-target read within a library intended for alpha chains, so its frequency means little. The chain links TRBV20-1 to TRBJ2-3; tentative D call: TRBD2 (5 bases). Trimming took off 0 bases at V and 0 bases at J, with 13 bases between the two ends. CDR3 length equals 16 residues. Germline values: CDR1 DFQATT, CDR2 SNEGSKA (reference sequence). The CDR3 nucleotides read TGCAGTGCTAGAGATTGGCGGGCCCTAAGCACAGATACGCAGTATTTT. This translates into CSARDWRALSTDTQYF.

This clonotype has a count of ten or more. This beta chain is a stray sequence in a library constructed for alpha chains; its clone size is not meaningful. V is TRBV28 and J is TRBJ1-5, with D tentatively TRBD1 (5 bases). The CDR3 runs 15 residues. Trimming left V 0 bases short and J 7 bases short, with 13 bases between. Germline V CDR1 and CDR2: MDHEN, SYDVKM. The CDR3: CASSLWGGDGQPQHF. CDR3 nucleotide sequence: TGTGCCAGCAGTTTATGGGGGGGAGATGGACAGCCCCAGCATTTT.

This clonotype was observed many times. This beta chain is a stray read from a library made for alpha chains; its abundance is not meaningful. The CDR3 reads CSAPGTGGDTEAFF. For the CDR3, the DNA is TGCAGTGCTCCAGGGACAGGGGGGGACACTGAAGCTTTCTTT. This chain connects TRBV20-1 to TRBJ1-1; 11 nucleotides agree with TRBD1. There are 14 residues in the CDR3. The V gene's germline CDR1 is DFQATT and CDR2 SNEGSKA (reference sequence). The trim removed 5 bases at V and 3 bases at J, leaving 5 bases unmatched.

This clonotype was seen many times. This beta chain is an off-target read within a library intended for alpha chains, so its frequency means little. This sequence joins TRBV12-3 or TRBV12-4 and TRBJ2-7, with D tentatively TRBD1 (5 bases). CDR3 length: 17 residues. Between the trimmed V and J ends, which lost 6 bases and 4 bases, there was a span of 25 bases. The CDR3 sequence: CASSDTAGYNLGYEQYF. CDR3 DNA: TGTGCCAGCAGCGACACCGCAGGGTATAATCTCGGATACGAGCAGTACTTC.

With respect to this clonotype: As an off-target read in a library built for alpha chains, this beta chain has a frequency of little significance. This rearrangement joins TRBV7-3 to TRBJ2-2; D not certain. Trimming left V 5 bases short and J 5 bases short, with 15 bases between. Germline lookup yields CDR1 SGHTA and CDR2 FQGTGA. The CDR3 loop spans 15 amino acids. The CDR3 reads CASSPGRVRTGELFF. CDR3 nucleotide sequence: TGTGCCAGCAGCCCCGGAAGGGTTCGGACCGGGGAGCTGTTTTTT.

Note on this clonotype: This beta chain represents an off-target read in a library built for alpha chains; its size is of limited meaning. CDR3 sequence reads: CSAGAGNSPLHF. CDR3 coding DNA: TGCAGTGCTGGGGCGGGAAATTCACCCCTCCACTTT. The chain joins TRBV20-1 to TRBJ1-6, with D perhaps matching TRBD1 (5 bases). Germline CDR1 reads DFQATT; CDR2 reads SNEGSKA (reference sequence). The V end was cut by 5 bases, the J end by 7 bases, with 9 bases between. The CDR3 has 12 amino acids.

This clonotype occurred many times. A library made for alpha chains picked up this beta chain off target, so its size means little. This chain uses TRBV9 with TRBJ2-1; D is ambiguous. This CDR3 is 12 amino acids long. V lost 0 bases and J 3 bases, leaving 1 base between the germline ends. Germline V lookup: CDR1 SGDLS, CDR2 YYNGEE. In nucleotides, the CDR3 is TGTGCCAGCAGCGTAGGCTACAATGAGCAGTTCTTC. Encoded protein: CASSVGYNEQFF. Supplemented by reference TRBV9 and TRBJ2-1, the full variable domain reads DSGVTQTPKHLITATGQRVTLRCSPRSGDLSVYWYQQSLDQGLQFLIQYYNGEERAKGNILERFSAQQFPDLHSELNLSSLELGDSALYFCASSVGYNEQFFGPGTRLTVL.

By share of the sample, this clonotype is medium-sized (0.01 to 0.1%). Little can be read into the size of this beta chain, an off-target read in a library designed for alpha chains. The chain combines TRBV5-1 with TRBJ2-3, with TRBD2 identical over 12 bases. Germline CDR1 SGHRS, CDR2 YFSETQ. V dropped 4 bases and J dropped 0; count of bases not matched to a gene: 9. The CDR3 totals 18 residues. CDR3 loop: CASSILGTSGPSTDTQYF. The CDR3 nucleotides are TGCGCCAGCAGCATTCTCGGGACTAGCGGGCCTAGCACAGATACGCAGTATTTT.

This clonotype was recorded at least ten times. This beta chain is off target for a library built for alpha chains, so its abundance means little. The V and J genes are TRBV20-1 and TRBJ2-3, with 14 bases lining up with TRBD2. CDR1 and CDR2 (germline): DFQATT, SNEGSKA (reference sequence). V trimming: 0 bases; J trimming: 4 bases; junction bases outside the gene matches: 6. CDR3 size: 17 residues. The CDR3 sequence: CSARDGRLAGGPDTQYF. The CDR3 nucleotides read TGCAGTGCTAGAGATGGGAGACTAGCGGGGGGGCCAGATACGCAGTATTTT.